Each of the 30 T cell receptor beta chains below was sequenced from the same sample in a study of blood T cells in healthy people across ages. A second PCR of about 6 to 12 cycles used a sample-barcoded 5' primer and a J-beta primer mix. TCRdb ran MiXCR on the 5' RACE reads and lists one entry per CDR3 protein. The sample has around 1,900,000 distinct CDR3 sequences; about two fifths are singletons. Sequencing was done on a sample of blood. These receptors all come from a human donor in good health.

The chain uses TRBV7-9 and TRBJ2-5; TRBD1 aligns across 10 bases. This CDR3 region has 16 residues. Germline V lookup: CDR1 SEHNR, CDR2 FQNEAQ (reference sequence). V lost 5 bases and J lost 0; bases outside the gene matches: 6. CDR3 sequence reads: CASSRGQGGYQETQYF. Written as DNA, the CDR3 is TGTGCCAGCAGCAGAGGACAGGGGGGTTACCAAGAGACCCAGTACTTC.

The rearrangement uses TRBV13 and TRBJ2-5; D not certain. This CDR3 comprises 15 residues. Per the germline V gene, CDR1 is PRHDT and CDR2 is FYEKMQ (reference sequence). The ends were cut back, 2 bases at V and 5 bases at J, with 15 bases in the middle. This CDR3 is CASSLRGAPLETQYF. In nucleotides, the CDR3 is TGTGCCAGCAGCTTAAGAGGAGCGCCCCTTGAGACCCAGTACTTC.

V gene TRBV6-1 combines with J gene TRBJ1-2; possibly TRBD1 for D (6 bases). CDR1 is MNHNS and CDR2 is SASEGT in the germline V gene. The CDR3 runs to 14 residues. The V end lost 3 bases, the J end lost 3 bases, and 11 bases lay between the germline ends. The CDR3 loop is CASSDDRSDYGYTF. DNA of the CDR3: TGTGCCAGCAGTGACGACAGGTCCGACTATGGCTACACCTTC.

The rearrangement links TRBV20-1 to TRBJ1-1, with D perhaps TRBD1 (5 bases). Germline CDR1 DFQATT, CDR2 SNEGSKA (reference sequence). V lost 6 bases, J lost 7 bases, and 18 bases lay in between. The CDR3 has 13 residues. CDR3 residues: CSAPDVGHNEAFF. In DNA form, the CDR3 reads TGCAGTGCGCCGGACGTCGGACATAATGAAGCTTTCTTT.

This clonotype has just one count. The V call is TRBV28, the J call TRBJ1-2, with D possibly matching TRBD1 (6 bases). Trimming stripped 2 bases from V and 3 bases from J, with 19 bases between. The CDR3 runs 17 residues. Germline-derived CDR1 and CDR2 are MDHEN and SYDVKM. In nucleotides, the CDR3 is TGTGCCAGCAGTTTAATCGTCGTGGGGGGCGAGGACTATGGCTACACCTTC. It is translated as CASSLIVVGGEDYGYTF.

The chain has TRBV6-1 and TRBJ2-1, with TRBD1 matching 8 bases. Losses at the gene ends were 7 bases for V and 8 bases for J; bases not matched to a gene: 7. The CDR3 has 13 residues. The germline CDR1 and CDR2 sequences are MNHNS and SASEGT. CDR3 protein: CASTWTGKDEQFF. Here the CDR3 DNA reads TGTGCCAGCACCTGGACAGGGAAGGATGAGCAGTTCTTC.

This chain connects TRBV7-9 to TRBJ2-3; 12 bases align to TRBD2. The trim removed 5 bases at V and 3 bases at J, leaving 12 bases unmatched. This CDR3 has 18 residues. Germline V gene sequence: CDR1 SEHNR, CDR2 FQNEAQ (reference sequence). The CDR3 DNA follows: TGTGCCAGCAGCGCGGTCCCACTAGCGGGGGGTGGTACAGATACGCAGTATTTT. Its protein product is CASSAVPLAGGGTDTQYF.

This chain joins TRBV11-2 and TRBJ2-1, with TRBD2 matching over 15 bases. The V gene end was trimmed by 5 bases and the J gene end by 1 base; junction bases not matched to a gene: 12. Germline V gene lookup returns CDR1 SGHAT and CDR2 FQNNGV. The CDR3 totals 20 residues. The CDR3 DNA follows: TGTGCCAGCAGCGAGGTGGAGGGACTAGCGGGGGGCATGTCCTACAATGAGCAGTTCTTC. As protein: CASSEVEGLAGGMSYNEQFF.

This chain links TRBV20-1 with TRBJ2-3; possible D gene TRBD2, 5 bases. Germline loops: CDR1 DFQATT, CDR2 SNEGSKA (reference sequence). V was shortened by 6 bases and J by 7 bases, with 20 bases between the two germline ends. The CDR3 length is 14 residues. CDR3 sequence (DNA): TGCAGTGCCAAGGATAGGCGGAGGCGAAATACGCAGTATTTT. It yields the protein CSAKDRRRRNTQYF.

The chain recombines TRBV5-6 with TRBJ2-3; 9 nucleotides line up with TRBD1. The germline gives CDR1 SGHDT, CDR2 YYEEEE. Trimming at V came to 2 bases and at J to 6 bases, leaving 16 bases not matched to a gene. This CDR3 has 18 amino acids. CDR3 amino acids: CASSLKFAGTGPEDTQYF. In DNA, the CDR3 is TGTGCCAGCAGCTTAAAATTCGCTGGGACAGGGCCGGAGGATACGCAGTATTTT. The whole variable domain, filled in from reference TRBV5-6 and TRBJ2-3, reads DAGVTQSPTHLIKTRGQQVTLRCSPKSGHDTVSWYQQALGQGPQFIFQYYEEEERQRGNFPDRFSGHQFPNYSSELNVNALLLGDSALYLCASSLKFAGTGPEDTQYFGPGTRLTVL.

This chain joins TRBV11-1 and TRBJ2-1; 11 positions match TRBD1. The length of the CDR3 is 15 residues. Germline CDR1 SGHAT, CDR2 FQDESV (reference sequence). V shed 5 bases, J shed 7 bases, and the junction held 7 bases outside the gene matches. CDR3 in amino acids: CASSQGQGVCNEQFF. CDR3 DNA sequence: TGTGCCAGCAGCCAGGGACAGGGGGTGTGTAATGAGCAGTTCTTC.

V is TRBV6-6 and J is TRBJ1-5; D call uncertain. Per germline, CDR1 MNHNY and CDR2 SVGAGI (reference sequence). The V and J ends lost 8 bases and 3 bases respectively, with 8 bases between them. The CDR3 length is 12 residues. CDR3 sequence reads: CASGLNNQPQHF. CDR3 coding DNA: TGTGCCAGCGGCCTAAACAATCAGCCCCAGCATTTT.

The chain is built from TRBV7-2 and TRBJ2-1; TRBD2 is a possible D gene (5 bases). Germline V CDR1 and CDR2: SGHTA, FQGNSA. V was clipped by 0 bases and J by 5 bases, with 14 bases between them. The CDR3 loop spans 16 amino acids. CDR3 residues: CASSLAARAPHNEQFF. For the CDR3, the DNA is TGTGCCAGCAGCTTAGCGGCGCGGGCGCCCCACAATGAGCAGTTCTTC.

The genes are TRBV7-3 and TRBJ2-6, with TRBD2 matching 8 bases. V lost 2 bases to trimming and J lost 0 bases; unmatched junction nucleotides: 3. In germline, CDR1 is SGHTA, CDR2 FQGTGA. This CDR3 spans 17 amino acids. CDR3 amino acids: CASSLLAGNSGANVLTF. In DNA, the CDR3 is TGTGCCAGCAGCTTATTAGCGGGAAACTCTGGGGCCAACGTCCTGACTTTC.

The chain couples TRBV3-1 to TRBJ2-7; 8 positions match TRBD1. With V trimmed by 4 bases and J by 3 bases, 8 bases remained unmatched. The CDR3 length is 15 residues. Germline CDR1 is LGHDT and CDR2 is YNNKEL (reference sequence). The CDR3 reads CASSLGTGPRYEQYF. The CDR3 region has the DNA TGTGCCAGCAGCCTCGGGACAGGTCCCCGCTACGAGCAGTACTTC.

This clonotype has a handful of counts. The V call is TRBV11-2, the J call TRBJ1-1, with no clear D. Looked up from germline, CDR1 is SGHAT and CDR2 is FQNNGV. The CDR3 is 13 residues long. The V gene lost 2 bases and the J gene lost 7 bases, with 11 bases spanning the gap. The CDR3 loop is CASSLLRMGEAFF. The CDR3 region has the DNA TGTGCCAGCAGCTTATTAAGGATGGGTGAAGCTTTCTTT.

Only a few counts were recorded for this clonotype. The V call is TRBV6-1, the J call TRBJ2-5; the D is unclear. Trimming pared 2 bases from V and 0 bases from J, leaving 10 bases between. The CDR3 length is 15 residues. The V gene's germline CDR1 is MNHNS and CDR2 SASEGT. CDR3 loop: CASSETGRHQETQYF. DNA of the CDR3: TGTGCCAGCAGTGAAACGGGCAGACACCAAGAGACCCAGTACTTC.

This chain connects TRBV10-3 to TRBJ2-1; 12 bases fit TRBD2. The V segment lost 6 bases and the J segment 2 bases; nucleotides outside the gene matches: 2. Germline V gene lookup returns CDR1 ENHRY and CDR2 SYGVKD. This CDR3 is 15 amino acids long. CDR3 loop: CAIRRTSGAYNEQFF. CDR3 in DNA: TGTGCCATCAGACGGACTAGCGGGGCCTACAATGAGCAGTTCTTC.

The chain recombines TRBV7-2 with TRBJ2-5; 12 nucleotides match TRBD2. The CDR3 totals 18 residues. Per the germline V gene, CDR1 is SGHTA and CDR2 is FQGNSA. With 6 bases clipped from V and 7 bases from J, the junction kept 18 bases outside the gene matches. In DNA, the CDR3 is TGTGCCAGCAGTCCTCGAGGGGGTACTAGCGGGGGGCGGGGGACCCAGTACTTC. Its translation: CASSPRGGTSGGRGTQYF.

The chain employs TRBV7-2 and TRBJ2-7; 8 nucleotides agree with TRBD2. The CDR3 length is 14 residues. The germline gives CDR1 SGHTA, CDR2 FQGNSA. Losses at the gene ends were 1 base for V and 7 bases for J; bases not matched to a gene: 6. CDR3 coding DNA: TGTGCCAGCAGCTTAGACGGGGGGGCGATGGAGCAGTACTTC. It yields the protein CASSLDGGAMEQYF.

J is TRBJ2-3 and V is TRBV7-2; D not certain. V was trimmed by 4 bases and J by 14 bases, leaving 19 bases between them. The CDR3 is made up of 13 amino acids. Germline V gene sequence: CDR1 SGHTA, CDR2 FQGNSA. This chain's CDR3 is CASSYWVGIDAYF. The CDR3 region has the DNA TGTGCCAGCAGCTATTGGGTGGGGATAGACGCGTATTTT.

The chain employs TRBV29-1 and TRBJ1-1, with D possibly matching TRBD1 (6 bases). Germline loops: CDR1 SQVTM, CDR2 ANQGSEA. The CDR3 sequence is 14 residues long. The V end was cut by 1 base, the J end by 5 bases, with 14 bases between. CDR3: CSVEGGAIRTEAFF. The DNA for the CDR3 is TGCAGCGTTGAAGGGGGGGCGATCCGGACTGAAGCTTTCTTT.

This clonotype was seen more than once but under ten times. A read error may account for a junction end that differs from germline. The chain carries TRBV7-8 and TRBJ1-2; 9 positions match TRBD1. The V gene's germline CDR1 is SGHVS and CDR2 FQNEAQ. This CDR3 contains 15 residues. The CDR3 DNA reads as TGTGCCAGCAGCCCTTACAGGGGGCGCGACTATGGCCACACCTTC. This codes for CASSPYRGRDYGHTF.

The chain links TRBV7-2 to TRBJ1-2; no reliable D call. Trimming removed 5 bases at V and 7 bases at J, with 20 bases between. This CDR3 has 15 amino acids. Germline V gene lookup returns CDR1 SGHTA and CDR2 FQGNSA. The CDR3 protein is CASSHWGQGPSGYTF. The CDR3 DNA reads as TGTGCCAGCAGCCACTGGGGTCAAGGGCCTTCTGGCTACACCTTC.

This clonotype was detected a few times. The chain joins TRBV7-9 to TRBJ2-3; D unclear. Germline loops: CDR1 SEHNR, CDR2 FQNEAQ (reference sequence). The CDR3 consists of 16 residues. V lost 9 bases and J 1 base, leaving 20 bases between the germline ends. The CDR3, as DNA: TGTGCCAGTAGGCTCACAAAATTCGGTCGCACAGATACGCAGTATTTT. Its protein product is CASRLTKFGRTDTQYF.

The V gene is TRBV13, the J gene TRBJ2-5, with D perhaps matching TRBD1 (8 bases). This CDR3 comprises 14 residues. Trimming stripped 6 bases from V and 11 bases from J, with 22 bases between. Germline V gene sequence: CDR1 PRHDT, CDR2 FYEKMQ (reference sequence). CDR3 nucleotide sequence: TGTGCCAGCAGACAGGGGGGCGATGCGGGGGAGCAGTACTTC. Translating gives CASRQGGDAGEQYF.

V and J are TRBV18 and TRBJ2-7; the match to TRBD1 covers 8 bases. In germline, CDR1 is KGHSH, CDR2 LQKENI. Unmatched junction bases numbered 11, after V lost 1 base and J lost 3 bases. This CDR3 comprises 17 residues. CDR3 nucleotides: TGTGCCAGCTCACCACGTATCCCGACAGGGGAGTTCTACGAGCAGTACTTC. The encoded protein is CASSPRIPTGEFYEQYF.

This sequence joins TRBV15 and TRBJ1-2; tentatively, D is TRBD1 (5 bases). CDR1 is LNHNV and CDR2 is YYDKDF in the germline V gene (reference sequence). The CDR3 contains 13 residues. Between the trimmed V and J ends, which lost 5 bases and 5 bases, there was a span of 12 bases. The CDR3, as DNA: TGTGCCACCAGCTCAGGCCAGGGATATGGCTACACCTTC. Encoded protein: CATSSGQGYGYTF. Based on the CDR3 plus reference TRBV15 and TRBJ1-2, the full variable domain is DAMVIQNPRYQVTQFGKPVTLSCSQTLNHNVMYWYQQKSSQAPKLLFHYYDKDFNNEADTPDNFQSRRPNTSFCFLDIRSPGLGDTAMYLCATSSGQGYGYTFGSGTRLTVV.

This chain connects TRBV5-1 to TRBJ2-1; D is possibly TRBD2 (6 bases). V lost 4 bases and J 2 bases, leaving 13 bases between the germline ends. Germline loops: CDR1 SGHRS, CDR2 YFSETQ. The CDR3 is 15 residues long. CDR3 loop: CASSEAGTPYNEQFF. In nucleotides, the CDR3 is TGCGCCAGCAGCGAAGCGGGTACCCCCTACAATGAGCAGTTCTTC.

CDR3 nucleotides: TGTGCCAGCCGTCAAGGGGTCTCTGGAAACACCATATATTTT. Translation gives CASRQGVSGNTIYF. The genes are TRBV6-5 and TRBJ1-3; D is perhaps TRBD1 (5 bases). The germline V and J ends were trimmed by 8 bases and 0 bases, with 11 bases remaining between them. In germline, CDR1 is MNHEY, CDR2 SVGAGI. The CDR3 length is 14 residues.